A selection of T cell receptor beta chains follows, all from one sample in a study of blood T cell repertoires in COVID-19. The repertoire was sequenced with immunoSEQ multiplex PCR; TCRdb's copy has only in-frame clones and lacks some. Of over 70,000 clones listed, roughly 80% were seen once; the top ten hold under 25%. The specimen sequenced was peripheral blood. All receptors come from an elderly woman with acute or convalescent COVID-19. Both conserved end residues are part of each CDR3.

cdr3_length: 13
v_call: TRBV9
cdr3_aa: CASNRQVESPLHF

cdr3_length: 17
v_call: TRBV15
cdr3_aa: CATSRETTSGYQETQYF

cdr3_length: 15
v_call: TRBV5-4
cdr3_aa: CASSRWGGALYGYTF

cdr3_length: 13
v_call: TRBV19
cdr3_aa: CASSINRELDYTF

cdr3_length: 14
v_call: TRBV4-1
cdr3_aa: CASSHSQRYYEQYF

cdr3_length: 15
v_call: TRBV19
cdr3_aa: CASRRVVTENTEAFF

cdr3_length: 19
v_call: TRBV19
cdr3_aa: CASSTISPGASGVYNEQFF

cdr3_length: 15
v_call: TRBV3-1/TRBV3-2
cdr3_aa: CASSRHDRGSNEQFF

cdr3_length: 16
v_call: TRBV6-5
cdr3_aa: CASSWEGGGSSYEQYF

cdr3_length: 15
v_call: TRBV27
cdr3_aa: CASSSGQGRTYEQYF

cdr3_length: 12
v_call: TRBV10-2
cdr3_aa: CASRDRGYGYTF

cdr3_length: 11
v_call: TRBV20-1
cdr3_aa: CSATGTFEQYF

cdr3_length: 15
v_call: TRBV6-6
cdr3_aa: CASSYAGGLESPLHF